Below, 20 T cell receptor beta chains from the same sample are listed, as sequenced in a study of PD-L1 blockade in urothelial cancer. Generated by immunoSEQ multiplex PCR, the TCRdb table keeps only in-frame clones and is missing some. The sample shows just under 40,000 clones, around 89% of them seen only once. The sequencing used PBMCs, collected around atezolizumab (anti-PD-L1) treatment. Receptors were obtained from a man in his sixties with urothelial cancer.

This chain connects TRBV14 to TRBJ2-1; D is unresolved. V lost 4 bases to trimming and J lost 2 bases, with 6 bases between them. The CDR3 extends over 13 amino acids. Per germline, CDR1 SGHDN and CDR2 FVKESK. The CDR3 loop is CASSPDAYNEQFF. In nucleotides, the CDR3 is TGTGCCAGCAGCCCAGACGCCTACAATGAGCAGTTCTTC.

The chain joins TRBV5-4 to TRBJ2-7; 7 bases match TRBD1. The germline V gene encodes CDR1 SGHNT and CDR2 YYREEE (reference sequence). The CDR3 has 15 amino acids. J was trimmed by 2 bases and V by 0 bases; bases with no gene match: 5. The CDR3 coding sequence is TGTGCCAGCAGCTTGGGGACAGGAATGACCTACGAGCAGTACTTC. Its translation is CASSLGTGMTYEQYF.

The rearrangement links TRBV4-3 to TRBJ1-4; D is possibly TRBD1 (6 bases). CDR3 length: 15 amino acids. Germline CDR1 reads LGHNA; CDR2 reads YSLEER. Between the trimmed V and J ends, which lost 0 bases and 8 bases, there was a span of 13 bases. CDR3 sequence: CASSQDRGTEEKLFF. CDR3 DNA: TGCGCCAGCAGCCAAGATAGGGGGACGGAGGAAAAACTGTTTTTT.

This chain connects TRBV7-2 to TRBJ2-5; 7 bases fit TRBD2. This CDR3 contains 15 residues. Trimming removed 3 bases from V and 2 bases from J; junction bases left unmatched: 6. Germline-derived CDR1 and CDR2 are SGHTA and FQGNSA. The CDR3, as DNA: TGTGCCAGCAGCTTTCACCTAGCGGCTCAAGAGACCCAGTACTTC. It yields the protein CASSFHLAAQETQYF.

The chain combines TRBV9 with TRBJ2-4, with D possibly TRBD2 on 8 matching bases. This CDR3 contains 15 residues. The V end lost 6 bases, the J end lost 8 bases, and 21 bases lay between the germline ends. The germline CDR1 and CDR2 sequences are SGDLS and YYNGEE. In DNA form, the CDR3 reads TGTGCCAGCAACAGTCCGGGGGGGACAGATCACATTCAGTACTTC. Amino acid sequence: CASNSPGGTDHIQYF.

V is TRBV7-9 and J is TRBJ2-1, with 10 bases aligning to TRBD2. With 6 bases clipped from V and 5 bases from J, the junction kept 7 bases outside the gene matches. Germline V gives CDR1 SEHNR, CDR2 FQNEAQ (reference sequence). There are 15 residues in the CDR3. CDR3 in amino acids: CASSLAGVSDNEQFF. CDR3 coding DNA: TGTGCCAGCAGTCTAGCGGGAGTCAGCGACAATGAGCAGTTCTTC.

The V and J genes are TRBV4-2 and TRBJ2-3; TRBD2 matches at 10 bases. Germline CDR1 is LGHNA and CDR2 is YNFKEQ. The ends lost 1 base at V and 0 bases at J; junction bases unmatched: 1. The CDR3 has 16 residues. The CDR3 bases are TGTGCCAGCAGCCAAGCAGCGGGGGGGAGCACAGATACGCAGTATTTT. Translated, it gives CASSQAAGGSTDTQYF.

The chain carries TRBV28 and TRBJ1-2, with TRBD1 identical over 8 bases. Germline CDR1 reads MDHEN; CDR2 reads SYDVKM. This CDR3 comprises 13 residues. J lost 7 bases, V lost 5 bases, and 6 bases had no gene match. The CDR3 coding sequence is TGTGCCAGCAGTCCCGGGACAGGACGTGGCTACACCTTC. Amino acids: CASSPGTGRGYTF.

CDR3 in amino acids: CASTRTSGASEQYF. The CDR3 nucleotides are TGTGCCAGTACGCGGACTAGCGGGGCCTCGGAGCAGTACTTC. This sequence joins TRBV13 and TRBJ2-7; 12 bases line up with TRBD2. V shed 9 bases and J 7 bases; nucleotides not matched to a gene: 10. CDR3 length: 14 residues. Germline V gene sequence: CDR1 PRHDT, CDR2 FYEKMQ (reference sequence).

This chain connects TRBV7-2 to TRBJ2-4; D unresolved. The V and J ends lost 1 base and 3 bases respectively, with 13 bases between them. The CDR3 covers 16 residues. In germline, CDR1 is SGHTA, CDR2 FQGNSA. CDR3 amino acids: CASSLVTQAGKNIQYF. For the CDR3, the DNA is TGTGCCAGCAGCTTAGTTACCCAGGCTGGCAAAAACATTCAGTACTTC. The whole variable domain, filled in from reference TRBV7-2 and TRBJ2-4, reads GAGVSQSPSNKVTEKGKDVELRCDPISGHTALYWYRQSLGQGLEFLIYFQGNSAPDKSGLPSDRFSAERTGGSVSTLTIQRTQQEDSAVYLCASSLVTQAGKNIQYFGAGTRLSVL.

The chain employs TRBV21-1 and TRBJ1-6. TRBV21-1 is deemed a pseudogene. This CDR3 contains 12 residues. The CDR3: CASSPRAGPLHF. The CDR3 nucleotides read TGTGCCAGCAGCCCTCGGGCGGGTCCCCTCCACTTT.

The chain employs TRBV5-1 and TRBJ2-1, with a tentative D call TRBD2 (5 bases). V lost 2 bases and J lost 0, with 9 bases in between. The CDR3 covers 15 residues. Germline CDR1 reads SGHRS; CDR2 reads YFSETQ. The CDR3 protein is CASSLADRSYNEQFF. DNA for the CDR3: TGCGCCAGCAGCTTAGCGGATCGCTCCTACAATGAGCAGTTCTTC.

V usage is TRBV9 and J usage is TRBJ2-2, with 10 nucleotides matching TRBD1. Trimming removed 0 bases from V and 5 bases from J; junction bases left unmatched: 7. Germline assignment: CDR1 SGDLS and CDR2 YYNGEE. CDR3 size: 17 residues. The CDR3 coding sequence is TGTGCCAGCAGCGTAGGCCCCGGACAGGGGGTAACCGGGGAGCTGTTTTTT. This encodes CASSVGPGQGVTGELFF.

CDR3 protein: CASRGTGEGYTF. DNA for the CDR3: TGTGCCAGCAGGGGGACAGGGGAAGGCTACACCTTC. The rearrangement links TRBV27 to TRBJ1-2, with TRBD1 matching 10 bases. Germline V CDR1 and CDR2: MNHEY, SMNVEV (reference sequence). This CDR3 is 12 amino acids long. The ends lost 6 bases at V and 8 bases at J; junction bases unmatched: 3.

This chain links TRBV5-1 with TRBJ2-1, with 11 bases that match TRBD2. Germline-derived CDR1 and CDR2 are SGHRS and YFSETQ. This CDR3 region has 17 residues. The ends lost 0 bases at V and 2 bases at J; junction bases unmatched: 4. In nucleotides, the CDR3 is TGCGCCAGCAGCTTGGCCATAGCGGGAGGGACCTACAATGAGCAGTTCTTC. Protein sequence: CASSLAIAGGTYNEQFF.

The J gene is TRBJ2-4, the V gene TRBV7-2; 13 nucleotides match TRBD2. From germline, CDR1 is SGHTA and CDR2 FQGNSA. V shed 5 bases, J shed 1 base, and the junction held 2 bases outside the gene matches. The CDR3 has 16 amino acids. The CDR3 is CASSRGLAGAKNIQYF. CDR3 in DNA: TGTGCCAGCAGCAGGGGACTAGCGGGGGCCAAAAACATTCAGTACTTC.

The rearrangement uses TRBV7-2 and TRBJ2-3; 9 bases align to TRBD2. The V gene end was trimmed by 6 bases and the J gene end by 0 bases; junction bases not matched to a gene: 7. Germline V gene lookup returns CDR1 SGHTA and CDR2 FQGNSA. The CDR3 is made up of 16 amino acids. CDR3 amino acids: CASRWVAGVSTDTQYF. CDR3 in DNA: TGTGCCAGCAGATGGGTAGCGGGGGTTAGCACAGATACGCAGTATTTT. Full variable domain (remainder filled in from reference TRBV7-2 and TRBJ2-3): GAGVSQSPSNKVTEKGKDVELRCDPISGHTALYWYRQSLGQGLEFLIYFQGNSAPDKSGLPSDRFSAERTGGSVSTLTIQRTQQEDSAVYLCASRWVAGVSTDTQYFGPGTRLTVL.

On this clone itself: The germline gene is not matched at one end of the junction; a read error may be the cause. The CDR3 is CASSVAGGQTGELFF. CDR3 sequence (DNA): TGTGCCAGCAGCGTAGCAGGGGGCCAAACCGGGGAGCTGTTTTTT. The J gene is TRBJ2-2, the V gene TRBV7-2; 8 bases match TRBD1. The CDR3 is 15 residues long. Germline CDR1 SGHTA, CDR2 FQGNSA.

In this sample, this clone turned up a few times. The rearrangement uses TRBV19 and TRBJ2-5; TRBD1 might be the D (6 bases). Germline CDR1 and CDR2: LNHDA and SQIVND (reference sequence). V lost 6 bases to trimming and J lost 4 bases, with 15 bases between them. The CDR3 runs 14 residues. The CDR3 DNA reads TGTGCCAGTAGCCACCAGAGAGGGGGAGAGACCCAGTACTTC. Translation gives CASSHQRGGETQYF.

DNA of the CDR3: TGTGCCAGCAGCTCCCAGTGGGGGCGCAATGAAAAACTGTTTTTT. Its protein is CASSSQWGRNEKLFF. V and J are TRBV13 and TRBJ1-4; TRBD1 is a possible D gene (6 bases). Germline V gene sequence: CDR1 PRHDT, CDR2 FYEKMQ (reference sequence). V dropped 4 bases and J dropped 5 bases, with 14 bases sitting between them. The CDR3 is 15 residues long.